What follows are 9 T cell receptor beta chains derived from one specimen sequenced in a study of post-analysis software for immune sequencing data. Notes on the study in general: Roughly 5 TRBV segments (TRBV5-6, TRBV5-1 and TRBV20-1 among them) occurred more frequently in patients than in controls.

Unique molecular identifiers were carried by the TCR beta cDNA libraries. TCRdb independently ran MiXCR on the PCR reads; one entry per CDR3 protein. The sample gives about 460,000 distinct CDR3 sequences, approximately 46% of which show up once; 9% to 13% is in the top ten. Their specific antigens are unknown. The sample taken for sequencing was blood. These receptors came from a girl aged 5-17 years with multiple sclerosis.

The genes are TRBV7-2 and TRBJ2-7; 9 nucleotides align to TRBD2. The CDR3 has 19 amino acids. CDR1 and CDR2 (germline): SGHTA, FQGNSA. Trimming removed 0 bases from V and 0 bases from J; junction bases left unmatched: 12. For the CDR3, the DNA is TGTGCCAGCAGCTTAGCGCCAGCAACTAGCGGGCCTAGCTCCTACGAGCAGTACTTC. Protein: CASSLAPATSGPSSYEQYF.

The chain recombines TRBV18 with TRBJ2-5; D perhaps matches TRBD1 (5 bases). The CDR3 has 16 amino acids. Germline lookup yields CDR1 KGHSH and CDR2 LQKENI. V was shortened by 6 bases and J by 13 bases, with 30 bases between the two germline ends. The CDR3 region is CASSRTPAKPKGNRYF. The CDR3 region has the DNA TGTGCCAGCTCCCGGACACCCGCAAAGCCGAAGGGGAATCGGTACTTC.

This rearrangement joins TRBV20-1 to TRBJ1-1; D is possibly TRBD1 (5 bases). The V and J ends lost 3 bases and 8 bases respectively, with 16 bases between them. The CDR3 contains 13 residues. CDR1 and CDR2 from the germline V gene are DFQATT and SNEGSKA (reference sequence). The CDR3 protein is CSASPIGAPEAFF. CDR3 bases: TGCAGTGCTAGCCCGATAGGGGCCCCCGAAGCTTTCTTT.

The sample holds a few counts of this clonotype. The genes are TRBV5-1 and TRBJ2-5; the match to TRBD2 covers 10 bases. Germline V lookup: CDR1 SGHRS, CDR2 YFSETQ. This CDR3 contains 16 residues. Trimming at V came to 0 bases and at J to 5 bases, leaving 7 bases not matched to a gene. The chain's CDR3 is CASSLEGSGRWETQYF. CDR3 sequence (DNA): TGCGCCAGCAGCTTGGAGGGTAGCGGGAGGTGGGAGACCCAGTACTTC.

Only a few counts were recorded for this clonotype. This chain uses TRBV12-3 or TRBV12-4 with TRBJ2-1; tentatively, D is TRBD2 (5 bases). The V and J ends lost 5 bases and 9 bases respectively, with 11 bases between them. This CDR3 has 12 amino acids. The CDR3 coding sequence is TGTGCCAGCAGTCCGATCCGGGGTGAGCAGTTCTTC. Amino acids: CASSPIRGEQFF.

By sample share, this clonotype is medium-sized (0.01 to 0.1%). The chain combines TRBV29-1 with TRBJ2-7; tentative D call: TRBD1 (6 bases). V was clipped by 2 bases and J by 2 bases, with 16 bases between them. Germline V gene sequence: CDR1 SQVTM, CDR2 ANQGSEA. CDR3 length: 15 residues. The DNA of the CDR3 is TGCAGCGTTGAACCCTACAGGGAAGATACCTACGAGCAGTACTTC. Residues: CSVEPYREDTYEQYF.

The chain has TRBV5-1 and TRBJ2-1, with 7 bases matching TRBD2. The germline V gene encodes CDR1 SGHRS and CDR2 YFSETQ. The CDR3 runs 16 residues. The J segment lost 8 bases and the V segment lost 0 bases, leaving 11 bases of the junction unmatched. The CDR3 DNA reads TGCGCCAGCAGCTTGGGGACGGCGGGAGCGACCGATGAGCAGTTCTTC. Translated: CASSLGTAGATDEQFF.

V usage is TRBV7-9 and J usage is TRBJ2-1; D call uncertain. CDR3 length: 15 amino acids. Germline V gene lookup returns CDR1 SEHNR and CDR2 FQNEAQ (reference sequence). V gave up 4 bases and J gave up 0 bases, with 10 bases separating them. The CDR3 bases are TGTGCCAGCAGCTCCTACACAAGCTCCTACAATGAGCAGTTCTTC. Its protein is CASSSYTSSYNEQFF. Combining the CDR3 with reference TRBV7-9 and TRBJ2-1 gives the whole variable domain DTGVSQNPRHKITKRGQNVTFRCDPISEHNRLYWYRQTLGQGPEFLTYFQNEAQLEKSRLLSDRFSAERPKGSFSTLEIQRTEQGDSAMYLCASSSYTSSYNEQFFGPGTRLTVL.

For this clonotype: One end of the junction varies from germline; a read error may be responsible. This chain connects TRBV4-3 to TRBJ2-1; 8 bases agree with TRBD1. Germline CDR1 is LGHNA and CDR2 is YSLEER. The CDR3 length is 17 residues. The CDR3 spells CASGQDYPQGAWNEQFF. The DNA for the CDR3 is TGCGCCAGCGGCCAAGATTATCCCCAGGGGGCGTGGAATGAGCAGTTCTTC.